Sequencing of this T cell receptor (beta chain) was carried out in a study of T cells in Graves' hyperthyroidism and ophthalmopathy. Background on the study: Staff took peripheral blood when the initial diagnosis was made, before any treatment began.

RNA transcripts were the template for amplifying TCR beta CDR3 regions. A set of HTBI primers served as the primers for a first-round RT-PCR of the TCR CDR3. MiXCR was run by TCRdb on the multiplex PCR reads, yielding one entry per CDR3 protein. The sample consists of roughly 750,000 distinct CDR3 sequences, around 15% of them appearing once. This CDR3 is built from 12 residues. The V end lost 7 bases, the J end lost 0 bases, and 7 bases lay between the germline ends. Germline V gene lookup returns CDR1 DFQATT and CDR2 SNEGSKA (reference sequence). This clonotype was detected ten times or more. Patients were excluded for uncontrolled infection, other autoimmune disease, pregnancy or lactation. For the diagnoses, clinical symptoms, serum thyroxine and TRAb, thyroid ultrasound and orbital computed tomography were used.

The rearrangement links TRBV20-1 to TRBJ2-1; D is uncertain. Material for sequencing was blood. The clonotype originates from a man in his late teens or twenties with Graves' hyperthyroidism. The CDR3 protein is CSVPTSYNEQFF. Here the CDR3 DNA reads TGCAGTGTCCCGACCTCCTACAATGAGCAGTTCTTC.